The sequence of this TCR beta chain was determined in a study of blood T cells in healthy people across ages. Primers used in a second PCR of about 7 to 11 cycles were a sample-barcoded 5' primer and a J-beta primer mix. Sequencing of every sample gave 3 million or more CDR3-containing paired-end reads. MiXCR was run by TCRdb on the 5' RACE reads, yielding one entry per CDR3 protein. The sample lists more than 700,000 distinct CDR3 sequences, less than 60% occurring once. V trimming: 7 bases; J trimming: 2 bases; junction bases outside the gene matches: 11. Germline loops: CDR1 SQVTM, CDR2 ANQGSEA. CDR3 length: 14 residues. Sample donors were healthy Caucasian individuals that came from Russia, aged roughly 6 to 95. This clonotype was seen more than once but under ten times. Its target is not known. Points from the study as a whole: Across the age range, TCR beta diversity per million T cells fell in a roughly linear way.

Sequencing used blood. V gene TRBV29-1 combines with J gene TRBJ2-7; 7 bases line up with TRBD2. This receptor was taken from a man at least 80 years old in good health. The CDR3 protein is CSAQGASGTYEQYF. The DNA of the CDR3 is TGCAGCGCCCAAGGGGCTAGCGGTACCTACGAGCAGTACTTC.